Sequencing of this TCR beta chain was carried out in a study of PD-1 blockade in classical Hodgkin lymphoma. Points from the study as a whole: At baseline, newly diagnosed patients reportedly showed less TCR diversity than healthy donors.

Sequenced by immunoSEQ multiplex PCR; TCRdb stores in-frame clones only, minus some. The table includes under 80,000 clones, about 85% detected once. CDR1 is SGHRS, CDR2 YFSETQ, per germline. The CDR3 extends over 13 amino acids. Trimming removed 4 bases at V and 5 bases at J, with 12 bases between. The time point here: cycle 4 day 1 (C4D1), after 6 weeks of nivolumab. The patients all showed relapse after autologous stem cell transplantation, while their brentuximab vedotin exposure varied. Points on this clone: Its specificity is not known.

The starting material was peripheral blood mononuclear cells (PBMCs), obtained before the fourth cycle of nivolumab. This clonotype originated in a human donor with classical Hodgkin lymphoma. This chain links TRBV5-1 with TRBJ1-2; D gene unclear. The CDR3 loop is CASSPDGTYGYTF. In DNA form, the CDR3 reads TGCGCCAGCAGCCCGGACGGCACGTATGGCTACACCTTC.